This entry features one T cell receptor beta chain sequence. The germline V gene has CDR1 SGHRS and CDR2 YFSETQ. This CDR3 has 16 residues. With V trimmed by 3 bases and J by 1 base, 9 bases remained unmatched. This record comes from a study of blood T cells in healthy people across ages. Using a J-beta primer mix together with a sample-barcoded 5' primer, a second PCR was run for roughly 7 to 12 cycles. TCRdb re-called the 5' RACE reads with MiXCR, one entry per CDR3 protein. The table lists about 1.6 million distinct CDR3 sequences, about 35% of them singletons. The sequencing input was blood. The chain carries TRBV5-1 and TRBJ2-7; 8 nucleotides agree with TRBD1. This TCR was recovered from a woman aged 25 to 45 in good health. Written as DNA, the CDR3 is TGCGCCAGCAGCTCTCCGGACAGGGAAATTTCCTACGAGCAGTACTTC. Its translation is CASSSPDREISYEQYF.